These 7 T cell receptor beta chains came from one sample sequenced in a study of blood T cells in healthy people across ages. For the second PCR, which ran for about 6 to 12 cycles, a sample-barcoded 5' primer and a J-beta primer mix were used. TCRdb re-called the 5' RACE reads through MiXCR, storing one row per CDR3 protein. The data hold under 800,000 distinct CDR3 sequences, with roughly 43% observed a single time. The material sequenced was blood. The receptors come from a woman aged 60-70 years in good health.

Worth noting for this clonotype: It may be a read error: a sequence one base away is much more abundant. In DNA, the CDR3 is TGTGCCAGCAGCCCCCAGGGAGGTGATGAGCGGTTCTTC. Translating gives CASSPQGGDERFF. V is TRBV12-3 or TRBV12-4 and J is TRBJ2-1, with a possible D match to TRBD2 (6 bases). The CDR3 is 13 residues long.

There are a few counts of this clonotype. The V and J genes are TRBV27 and TRBJ2-2; 8 nucleotides line up with TRBD2. The trim removed 7 bases at V and 2 bases at J, leaving 6 bases unmatched. The CDR3 totals 15 residues. The germline V gene encodes CDR1 MNHEY and CDR2 SMNVEV (reference sequence). CDR3 sequence (DNA): TGTGCCAGCACACGGGGGGGGCGAAACACCGGGGAGCTGTTTTTT. This sequence encodes CASTRGGRNTGELFF.

This clonotype has a single count. The chain recombines TRBV20-1 with TRBJ2-3, with 7 bases that match TRBD2. Germline values: CDR1 DFQATT, CDR2 SNEGSKA (reference sequence). The CDR3 contains 16 residues. Losses at the gene ends were 6 bases for V and 4 bases for J; bases not matched to a gene: 16. CDR3 DNA: TGCAGTGCGGGTGGGGGAGGGCCAGAGTGGTCAGATACGCAGTATTTT. Its protein product is CSAGGGGPEWSDTQYF.

This clonotype was found a few times. The rearrangement links TRBV6-5 to TRBJ2-5, with D tentatively TRBD2 (6 bases). The V and J ends lost 6 bases and 2 bases respectively, with 10 bases between them. The germline gives CDR1 MNHEY, CDR2 SVGAGI. This CDR3 is 13 amino acids long. CDR3 sequence reads: CASSRLVQETQYF. CDR3 DNA: TGTGCCAGCAGCCGACTAGTGCAAGAGACCCAGTACTTC.

This clonotype was observed a few times. The rearrangement links TRBV7-9 to TRBJ1-1; 7 bases match TRBD1. The germline CDR1 and CDR2 sequences are SEHNR and FQNEAQ (reference sequence). There are 14 residues in the CDR3. The V gene end was trimmed by 3 bases and the J gene end by 1 base; junction bases not matched to a gene: 2. The DNA for the CDR3 is TGTGCCAGCAGCTTTGGACAGGAGAACACTGAAGCTTTCTTT. Translated, it gives CASSFGQENTEAFF.

V usage is TRBV7-3 and J usage is TRBJ2-5; D gene ambiguous. The CDR3 totals 13 residues. Per the germline V gene, CDR1 is SGHTA and CDR2 is FQGTGA. V lost 0 bases and J 5 bases, leaving 7 bases between the germline ends. In DNA, the CDR3 is TGTGCCAGCAGCTTAACAGTGCGGGAGACCCAGTACTTC. Protein: CASSLTVRETQYF.

This rearrangement joins TRBV5-6 to TRBJ2-3; D remains ambiguous. Trimming left V 5 bases short and J 0 bases short, with 10 bases between. This CDR3 is built from 14 residues. The germline gives CDR1 SGHDT, CDR2 YYEEEE. CDR3 amino acids: CASRARSSTDTQYF. CDR3 coding DNA: TGTGCCAGCAGGGCGCGGTCTAGCACAGATACGCAGTATTTT.